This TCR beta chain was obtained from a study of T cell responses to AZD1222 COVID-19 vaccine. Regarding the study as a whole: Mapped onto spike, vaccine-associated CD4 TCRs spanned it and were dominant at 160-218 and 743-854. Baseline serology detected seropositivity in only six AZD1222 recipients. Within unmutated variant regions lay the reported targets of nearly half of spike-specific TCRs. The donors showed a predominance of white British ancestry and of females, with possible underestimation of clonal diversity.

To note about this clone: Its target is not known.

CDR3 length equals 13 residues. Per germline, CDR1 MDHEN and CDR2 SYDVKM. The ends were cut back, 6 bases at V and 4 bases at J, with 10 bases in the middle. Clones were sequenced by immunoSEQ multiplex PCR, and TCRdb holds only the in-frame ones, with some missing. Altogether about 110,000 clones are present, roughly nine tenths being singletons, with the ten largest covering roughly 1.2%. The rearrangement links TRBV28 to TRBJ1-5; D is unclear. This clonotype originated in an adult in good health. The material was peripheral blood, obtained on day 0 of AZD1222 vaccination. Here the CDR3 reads CASSLIDNQPQHF. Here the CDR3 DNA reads TGTGCCAGCAGCCTTATTGATAATCAGCCCCAGCATTTT.